These 14 T cell receptor beta chains were all obtained from the same sample, sequenced in a study of neoadjuvant anti-PD-1 for oral cavity cancer. Libraries were prepared by immunoSEQ multiplex PCR; TCRdb keeps only in-frame clonotypes and omits some of them. This table has 11,000 to 15,000 clones, about 70% appearing once. The sample was PBMCs, taken before nivolumab (anti-PD-1) treatment. The receptors stem from a person aged 40 to 85 with oral cavity squamous cell carcinoma.

CDR3 residues: CASSHVALRGRSNQPQHF. CDR3 coding DNA: TGCGCCAGCAGCCACGTCGCGCTACGGGGGAGAAGCAATCAGCCCCAGCATTTT. V and J are TRBV4-1 and TRBJ1-5, with D perhaps matching TRBD1 (5 bases). The germline gives CDR1 MGHRA, CDR2 YSYEKL. V dropped 3 bases and J dropped 1 base, with 19 bases sitting between them. The CDR3 loop spans 18 amino acids.

This CDR3 reads CASSLEADLEGYTF. As DNA, the CDR3 is TGTGCCAGCAGCTTGGAGGCCGACTTGGAGGGCTACACCTTC. This chain links TRBV5-5 with TRBJ1-2; D gene uncertain. The CDR3 extends over 14 amino acids. CDR1 is SGHKS and CDR2 is YYEKEE in the germline V gene (reference sequence). V was trimmed by 0 bases and J by 8 bases, leaving 14 bases between them.

V gene TRBV20-1 combines with J gene TRBJ1-2; D is ambiguous. Germline V gene sequence: CDR1 DFQATT, CDR2 SNEGSKA (reference sequence). There are 11 residues in the CDR3. V lost 3 bases and J 3 bases, leaving 5 bases between the germline ends. CDR3 in amino acids: CSASDDYGYTF. In DNA form, the CDR3 reads TGCAGTGCTAGCGATGACTATGGCTACACCTTC.

The chain employs TRBV9 and TRBJ2-1, with 10 bases matching TRBD2. The CDR3 totals 16 residues. Germline-derived CDR1 and CDR2 are SGDLS and YYNGEE. Trimming cost V 0 bases and J 7 bases; bases outside gene matches: 7. The CDR3 DNA sequence: TGTGCCAGCAGCGTAGAATCTAGCGGGAGACGTAATGAGCAGTTCTTC. This translates into CASSVESSGRRNEQFF.

This clone has only a few counts. The CDR3 bases are TGTGCCAGCAGTTACACTAGCGGGATTCAGTCCGAGCAGTTCTTC. It translates to CASSYTSGIQSEQFF. The rearrangement links TRBV6-5 to TRBJ2-1; 10 bases are shared with TRBD2. Germline CDR1 and CDR2: MNHEY and SVGAGI. J gave up 10 bases and V 2 bases, and 8 bases lay outside the gene matches. This CDR3 region has 15 residues.

The chain joins TRBV30 to TRBJ2-7; 7 bases agree with TRBD2. V lost 8 bases, J lost 3 bases, and 4 bases stayed unmatched. Germline values: CDR1 GTSNPN, CDR2 SVGIG (reference sequence). The CDR3 loop spans 11 amino acids. The CDR3 DNA reads as TGTGCCAGTGGGGGGGGCTACGAGCAGTACTTC. The encoded protein is CASGGGYEQYF.

V gene TRBV11-3 combines with J gene TRBJ2-1; D may match TRBD1 or TRBD2 (5 bases each). Germline-derived CDR1 and CDR2 are SGHNT and YENEEA. This CDR3 region has 15 residues. V was shortened by 0 bases and J by 5 bases, with 11 bases between the two germline ends. CDR3 protein: CASSLDPGPHNEQFF. The CDR3 DNA reads TGTGCCAGCAGCTTAGACCCGGGACCCCACAATGAGCAGTTCTTC.

This rearrangement joins TRBV6-1 to TRBJ1-6; TRBD1 aligns across 7 bases. Germline V gives CDR1 MNHNS, CDR2 SASEGT. Unmatched junction bases numbered 4, after V lost 5 bases and J lost 6 bases. This CDR3 has 14 residues. This chain's CDR3 is CASSWDSINSPLHF. The CDR3 DNA reads TGTGCCAGCAGTTGGGACAGCATTAATTCACCCCTCCACTTT.

V usage is TRBV7-3 and J usage is TRBJ2-2; D ambiguous. The ends were cut back, 2 bases at V and 0 bases at J, with 10 bases in the middle. This CDR3 is built from 16 residues. The germline V gene encodes CDR1 SGHTA and CDR2 FQGTGA. This chain's CDR3 is CASSLEVLPNTGELFF. The CDR3 region has the DNA TGTGCCAGCAGCTTAGAGGTGCTTCCGAACACCGGGGAGCTGTTTTTT.

This chain uses TRBV5-6 with TRBJ2-5; possible D gene TRBD1, 8 bases. The CDR3 extends over 15 amino acids. The V end lost 4 bases, the J end lost 3 bases, and 16 bases lay between the germline ends. The germline V gene encodes CDR1 SGHDT and CDR2 YYEEEE. The CDR3 coding sequence is TGTGCCAGCAGCATCGGACAGGGAGGGAAAGAGACCCAGTACTTC. Residues: CASSIGQGGKETQYF.

The chain carries TRBV4-1 and TRBJ2-1; tentatively, D is TRBD2 (5 bases). V was cut by 1 base and J by 0 bases, with 10 bases left in between. CDR1 is MGHRA and CDR2 is YSYEKL in the germline V gene. The CDR3 consists of 16 residues. The CDR3 DNA reads as TGCGCCAGCAGCCAAGCCTGGGAGCTCTCCTACAATGAGCAGTTCTTC. Residues: CASSQAWELSYNEQFF.

This chain connects TRBV5-4 to TRBJ1-3; 7 bases are shared with TRBD1. The CDR3 runs to 16 residues. After removal of 4 bases from V and 0 bases from J, the junction contained 7 bases not matched to a gene. Germline CDR1 reads SGHNT; CDR2 reads YYREEE (reference sequence). The CDR3 spells CASSPRQGPSGNTIYF. Written as DNA, the CDR3 is TGTGCCAGCAGCCCTCGACAGGGCCCCTCTGGAAACACCATATATTTT.

This sequence joins TRBV5-1 and TRBJ2-3; 11 bases are shared with TRBD2. CDR3 length: 14 amino acids. Germline V gene sequence: CDR1 SGHRS, CDR2 YFSETQ. After removal of 4 bases from V and 5 bases from J, the junction contained 3 bases not matched to a gene. The CDR3 region is CASSALAGGDTQYF. CDR3 bases: TGCGCCAGCAGCGCGCTAGCGGGAGGAGATACGCAGTATTTT.

The chain carries TRBV6-5 and TRBJ2-5; D ambiguous. V was trimmed by 7 bases and J by 9 bases, leaving 12 bases between them. The germline V gene has CDR1 MNHEY and CDR2 SVGAGI. CDR3 length equals 11 residues. The DNA for the CDR3 is TGTGCCAGCAATATGGGTCGGGCCCAGTACTTC. Translating it yields CASNMGRAQYF.